This TCR beta chain comes out of a study of cytomegalovirus exposure and HLA in healthy donors. Primers: 60 Vbeta forward and 13 Jbeta reverse. The protocol was immunoSEQ multiplex PCR, while the TCRdb copy is restricted to in-frame clones and leaves out a portion. This sample has around 150,000 clones, with more than 75% found just once. This clone was counted a few times. The source of this sequence is a woman aged 25-40 years in good health and CMV-seronegative. The sequenced sample consisted of PBMCs.

CDR3 amino acids: CSVDVTGGKNYNEQFF. In DNA form, the CDR3 reads TGCAGCGTTGACGTGACAGGGGGCAAGAACTACAATGAGCAGTTCTTC. This chain connects TRBV29-1 to TRBJ2-1; 10 bases fit TRBD1. The V and J ends lost 3 bases and 3 bases, in that order; junction bases with no gene match: 8. The CDR3 length is 16 residues. The germline CDR1 and CDR2 sequences are SQVTM and ANQGSEA.